The entry below describes one TCR beta chain. What it binds is not known. All TRB cDNA libraries came from 5' RACE performed with UMI labels. TCRdb processed the 5' RACE reads again and assigns one entry to each CDR3 protein, with no DNA. Its table records tens of thousands of distinct CDR3 sequences. Investigators sorted each CD8+ T cell subset in triplicate, taking 300,000 to 350,000 cells each time. Germline loops: CDR1 MNHEY, CDR2 SVGEGT. This CDR3 spans 15 amino acids. This entry is derived from a study of CXCR3-negative and CXCR3-positive naive CD8 T cells. General study results and limits: Similar levels of surface CD5 were seen between naive subsets; TCR strength was inferred from TRB CDR3 properties. The study found comparably high diversity in both naive subsets and much lower diversity in memory CD8+ cells. CXCR3-expressing naive cells carried TRB CDR3s more hydrophobic than those of CXCR3-negative naive cells.

V and J are TRBV6-2 or TRBV6-3 and TRBJ1-5. The TCR was taken from a human donor in good health. Some clones in this sample may be carry-over from other donors' samples. The specimen was naive CXCR3+ CD8+ T cells from blood. Specified subset: CD45RO-CCR7+CD27+CD95- naive CD8+ T cells expressing CXCR3 (TNR3+). The CDR3 here is CASSAVREVSQPQHF.